This T cell receptor beta chain stems from a study of cytomegalovirus exposure and HLA in healthy donors. Germline CDR1 SQVTM, CDR2 ANQGSEA. V shed 6 bases, J shed 2 bases, and the junction held 16 bases outside the gene matches. The CDR3 has 17 residues. The PCR used 60 Vbeta and 13 Jbeta primers. The repertoire was sequenced with immunoSEQ multiplex PCR; TCRdb's copy has only in-frame clones and lacks some. Here the sample spans some 94,000 clones, approximately 71% being singletons. In its sample, this clone was seen once. V gene TRBV29-1 combines with J gene TRBJ2-3; TRBD1 agrees at 8 bases. The sample was PBMCs. The TCR comes from a man aged 50-60 years in good health and CMV-seronegative. Written as DNA, the CDR3 is TGCAGCGTGGAGAGAATGACAGGGGTAAGGACCACAGATACGCAGTATTTT. Translating it yields CSVERMTGVRTTDTQYF.